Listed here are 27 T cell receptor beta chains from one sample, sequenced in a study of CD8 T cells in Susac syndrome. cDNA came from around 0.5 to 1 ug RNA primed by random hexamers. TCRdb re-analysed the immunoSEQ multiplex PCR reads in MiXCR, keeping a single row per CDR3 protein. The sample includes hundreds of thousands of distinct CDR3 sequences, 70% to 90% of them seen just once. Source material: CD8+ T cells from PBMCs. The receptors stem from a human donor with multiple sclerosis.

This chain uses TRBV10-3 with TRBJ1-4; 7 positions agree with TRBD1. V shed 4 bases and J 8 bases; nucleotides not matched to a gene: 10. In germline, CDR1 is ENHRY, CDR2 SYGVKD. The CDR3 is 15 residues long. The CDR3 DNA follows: TGTGCCATCAGTGTTCAGACAGGGAGGGGAGAAAAACTGTTTTTT. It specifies CAISVQTGRGEKLFF.

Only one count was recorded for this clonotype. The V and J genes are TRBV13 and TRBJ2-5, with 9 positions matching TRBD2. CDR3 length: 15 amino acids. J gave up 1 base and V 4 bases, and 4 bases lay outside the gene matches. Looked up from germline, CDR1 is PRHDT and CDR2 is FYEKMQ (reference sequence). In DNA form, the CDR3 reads TGTGCCAGCAGCTCAGCGGGAGGCGCCCAAGAGACCCAGTACTTC. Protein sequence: CASSSAGGAQETQYF.

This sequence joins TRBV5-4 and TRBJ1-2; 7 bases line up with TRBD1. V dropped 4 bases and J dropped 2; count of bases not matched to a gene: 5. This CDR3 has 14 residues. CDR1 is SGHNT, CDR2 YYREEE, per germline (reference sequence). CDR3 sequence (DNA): TGTGCCAGCAGCCCTGGACAGGCCAACTATGGCTACACCTTC. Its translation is CASSPGQANYGYTF.

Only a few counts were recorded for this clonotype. CDR3 bases: TGTGCCAGCACGGGACTAGCGGGTTACGAGCAGTACTTC. Residues: CASTGLAGYEQYF. This chain connects TRBV28 to TRBJ2-7, with TRBD2 identical over 12 bases. The CDR3 is 13 amino acids. V shed 7 bases and J 4 bases; nucleotides not matched to a gene: 2. Germline-derived CDR1 and CDR2 are MDHEN and SYDVKM.

The CDR3 DNA follows: TGCGCCAGCAGCATAGGACAGGGGGACCAGCCCCAGCATTTT. Translating gives CASSIGQGDQPQHF. The chain uses TRBV5-1 and TRBJ1-5, with 10 nucleotides matching TRBD1. V gave up 4 bases and J gave up 7 bases; unmatched junction bases: 5. From germline, CDR1 is SGHRS and CDR2 YFSETQ. There are 14 residues in the CDR3.

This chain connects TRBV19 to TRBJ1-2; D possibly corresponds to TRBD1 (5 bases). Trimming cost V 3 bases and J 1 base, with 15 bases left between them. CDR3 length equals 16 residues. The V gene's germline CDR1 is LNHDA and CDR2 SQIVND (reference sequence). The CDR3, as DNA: TGTGCCAGTAGTATTTCTCAGGGCTCCATTAACTATGGCTACACCTTC. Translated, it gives CASSISQGSINYGYTF.

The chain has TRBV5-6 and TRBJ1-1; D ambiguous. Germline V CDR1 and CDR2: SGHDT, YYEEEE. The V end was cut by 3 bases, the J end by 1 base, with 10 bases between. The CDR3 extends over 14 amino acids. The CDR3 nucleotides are TGTGCCAGCAGCTGGGGTGGGGAGAACACTGAAGCTTTCTTT. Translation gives CASSWGGENTEAFF.

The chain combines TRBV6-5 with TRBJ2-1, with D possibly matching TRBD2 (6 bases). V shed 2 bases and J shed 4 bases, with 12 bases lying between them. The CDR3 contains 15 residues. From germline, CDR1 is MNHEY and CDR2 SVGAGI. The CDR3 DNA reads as TGTGCCAGCAGTTACGGGGGAGGAGGATACAATGAGCAGTTCTTC. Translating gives CASSYGGGGYNEQFF.

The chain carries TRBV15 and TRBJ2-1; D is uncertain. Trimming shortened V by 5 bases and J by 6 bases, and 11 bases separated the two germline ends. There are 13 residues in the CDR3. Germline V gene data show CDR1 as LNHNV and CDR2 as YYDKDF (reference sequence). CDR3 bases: TGTGCCACCAGCCCAGACTTGGGCAATGAGCAGTTCTTC. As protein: CATSPDLGNEQFF. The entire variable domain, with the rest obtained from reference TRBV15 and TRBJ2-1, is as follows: DAMVIQNPRYQVTQFGKPVTLSCSQTLNHNVMYWYQQKSSQAPKLLFHYYDKDFNNEADTPDNFQSRRPNTSFCFLDIRSPGLGDTAMYLCATSPDLGNEQFFGPGTRLTVL.

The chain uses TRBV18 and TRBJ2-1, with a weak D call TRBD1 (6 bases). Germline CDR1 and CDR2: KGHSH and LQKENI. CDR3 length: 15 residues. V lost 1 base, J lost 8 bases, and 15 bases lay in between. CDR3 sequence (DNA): TGTGCCAGCTCACCACTCTCAGGGGCTTGGGATGAGCAGTTCTTC. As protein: CASSPLSGAWDEQFF.

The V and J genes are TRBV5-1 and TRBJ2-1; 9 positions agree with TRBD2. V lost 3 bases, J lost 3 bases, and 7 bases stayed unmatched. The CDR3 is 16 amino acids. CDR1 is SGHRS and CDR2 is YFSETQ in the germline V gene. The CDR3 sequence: CASSSQASGNYNEQFF. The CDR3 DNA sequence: TGCGCCAGCAGCTCGCAGGCTAGCGGGAACTACAATGAGCAGTTCTTC. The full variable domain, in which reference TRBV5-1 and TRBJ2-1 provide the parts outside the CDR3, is KAGVTQTPRYLIKTRGQQVTLSCSPISGHRSVSWYQQTPGQGLQFLFEYFSETQRNKGNFPGRFSGRQFSNSRSEMNVSTLELGDSALYLCASSSQASGNYNEQFFGPGTRLTVL.

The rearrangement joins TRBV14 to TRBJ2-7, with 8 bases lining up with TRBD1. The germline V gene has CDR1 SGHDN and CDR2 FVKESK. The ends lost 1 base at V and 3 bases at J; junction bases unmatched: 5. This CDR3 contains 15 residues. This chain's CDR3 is CASSQAQDRDYEQYF. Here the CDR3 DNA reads TGTGCCAGCAGCCAAGCACAGGACAGGGACTACGAGCAGTACTTC.

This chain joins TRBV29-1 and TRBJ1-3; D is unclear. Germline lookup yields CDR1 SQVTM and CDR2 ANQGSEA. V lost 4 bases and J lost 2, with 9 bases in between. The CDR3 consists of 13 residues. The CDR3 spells CSVVGFPGNTIYF. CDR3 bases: TGCAGCGTTGTCGGCTTTCCTGGAAACACCATATATTTT. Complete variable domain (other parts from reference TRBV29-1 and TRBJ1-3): SAVISQKPSRDICQRGTSLTIQCQVDSQVTMMFWYRQQPGQSLTLIATANQGSEATYESGFVIDKFPISRPNLTFSTLTVSNMSPEDSSIYLCSVVGFPGNTIYFGEGSWLTVV.

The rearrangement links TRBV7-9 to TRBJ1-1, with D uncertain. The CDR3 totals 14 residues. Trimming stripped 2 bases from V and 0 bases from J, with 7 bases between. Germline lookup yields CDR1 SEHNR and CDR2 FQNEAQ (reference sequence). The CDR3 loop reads CASSLREMNTEAFF. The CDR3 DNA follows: TGTGCCAGCAGCTTACGGGAGATGAACACTGAAGCTTTCTTT.

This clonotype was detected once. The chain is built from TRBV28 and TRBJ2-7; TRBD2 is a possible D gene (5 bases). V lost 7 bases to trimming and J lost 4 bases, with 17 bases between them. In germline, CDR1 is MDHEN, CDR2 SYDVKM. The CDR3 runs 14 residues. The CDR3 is CASMASREGYEQYF. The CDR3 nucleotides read TGTGCCAGCATGGCGAGCCGAGAGGGTTACGAGCAGTACTTC.

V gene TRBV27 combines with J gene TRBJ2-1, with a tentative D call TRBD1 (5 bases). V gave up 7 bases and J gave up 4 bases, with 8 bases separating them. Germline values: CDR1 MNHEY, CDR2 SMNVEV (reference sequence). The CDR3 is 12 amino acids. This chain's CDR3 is CASTNRYNEQFF. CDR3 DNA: TGTGCCAGCACGAACAGGTACAATGAGCAGTTCTTC.

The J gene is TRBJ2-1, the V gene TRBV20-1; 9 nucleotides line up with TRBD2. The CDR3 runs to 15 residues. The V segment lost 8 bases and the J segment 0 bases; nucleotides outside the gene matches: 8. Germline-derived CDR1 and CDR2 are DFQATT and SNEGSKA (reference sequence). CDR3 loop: CSPYSGRSSYNEQFF. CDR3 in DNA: TGCAGTCCGTACAGCGGGAGGAGCTCCTACAATGAGCAGTTCTTC.

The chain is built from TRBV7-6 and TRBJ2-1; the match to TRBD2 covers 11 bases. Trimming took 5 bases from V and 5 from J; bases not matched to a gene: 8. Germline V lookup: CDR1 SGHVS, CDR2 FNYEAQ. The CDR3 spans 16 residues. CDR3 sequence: CASSALTSGADNEQFF. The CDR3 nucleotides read TGTGCCAGCAGCGCGCTGACTAGCGGGGCCGACAATGAGCAGTTCTTC.

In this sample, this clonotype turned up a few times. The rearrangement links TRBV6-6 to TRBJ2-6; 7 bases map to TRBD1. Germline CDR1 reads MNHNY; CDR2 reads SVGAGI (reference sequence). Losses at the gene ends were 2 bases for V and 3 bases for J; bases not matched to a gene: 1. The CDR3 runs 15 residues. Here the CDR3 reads CASSYRDSGANVLTF. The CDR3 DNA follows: TGTGCCAGCAGTTACAGGGACAGTGGGGCCAACGTCCTGACTTTC.

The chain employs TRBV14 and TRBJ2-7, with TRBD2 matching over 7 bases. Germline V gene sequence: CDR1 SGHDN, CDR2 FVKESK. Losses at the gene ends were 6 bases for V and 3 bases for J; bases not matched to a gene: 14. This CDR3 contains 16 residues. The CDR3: CASSGGSASGHYEQYF. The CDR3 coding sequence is TGTGCCAGCAGTGGCGGCTCGGCTAGCGGACACTACGAGCAGTACTTC.

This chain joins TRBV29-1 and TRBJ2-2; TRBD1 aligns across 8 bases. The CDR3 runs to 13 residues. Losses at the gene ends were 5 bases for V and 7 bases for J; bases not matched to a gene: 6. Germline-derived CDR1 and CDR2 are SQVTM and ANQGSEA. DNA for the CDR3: TGCAGCGTTTTACAGGGGGGTGGCGGGGAGCTGTTTTTT. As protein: CSVLQGGGGELFF.

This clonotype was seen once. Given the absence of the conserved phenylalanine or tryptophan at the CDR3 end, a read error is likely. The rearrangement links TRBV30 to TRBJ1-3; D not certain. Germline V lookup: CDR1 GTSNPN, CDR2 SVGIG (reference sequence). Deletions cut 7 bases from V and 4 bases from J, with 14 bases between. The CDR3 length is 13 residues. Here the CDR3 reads CASPKDPGNTIYS. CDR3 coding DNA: TGTGCCTCCCCCAAGGACCCAGGAAACACCATATATTCT.

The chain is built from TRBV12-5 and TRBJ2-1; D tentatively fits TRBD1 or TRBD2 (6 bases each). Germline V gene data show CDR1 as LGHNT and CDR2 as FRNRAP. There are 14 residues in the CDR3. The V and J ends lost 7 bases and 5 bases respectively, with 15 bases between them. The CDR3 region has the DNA TGTGCTAGTGCCCTGAGTGGGGGGCACAATGAGCAGTTCTTC. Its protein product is CASALSGGHNEQFF.

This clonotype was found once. This CDR3 is CASSSLGTDTQYF. CDR3 in DNA: TGTGCCAGCAGCTCCCTGGGCACAGATACGCAGTATTTT. The rearrangement links TRBV5-4 to TRBJ2-3, with unresolved D. The length of the CDR3 is 13 residues. V dropped 3 bases and J dropped 1 base, with 6 bases sitting between them. Germline CDR1 is SGHNT and CDR2 is YYREEE (reference sequence).

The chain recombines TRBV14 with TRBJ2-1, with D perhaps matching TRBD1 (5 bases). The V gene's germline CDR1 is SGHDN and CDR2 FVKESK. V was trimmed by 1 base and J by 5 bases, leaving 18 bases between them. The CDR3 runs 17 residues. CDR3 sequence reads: CASSQATSGWVDNEQFF. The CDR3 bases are TGTGCCAGCAGCCAAGCAACCTCAGGGTGGGTTGACAATGAGCAGTTCTTC.

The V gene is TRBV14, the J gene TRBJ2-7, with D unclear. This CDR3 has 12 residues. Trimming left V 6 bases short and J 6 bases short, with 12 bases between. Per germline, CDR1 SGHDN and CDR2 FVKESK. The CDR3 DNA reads TGTGCCAGCAGTTTCGGACGGATCGAGCAGTACTTC. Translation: CASSFGRIEQYF.

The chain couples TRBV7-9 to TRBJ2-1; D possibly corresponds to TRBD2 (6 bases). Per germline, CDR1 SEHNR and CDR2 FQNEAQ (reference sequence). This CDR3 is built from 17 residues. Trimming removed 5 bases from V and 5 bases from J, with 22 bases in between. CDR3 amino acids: CASSLHQPPGVDNEQFF. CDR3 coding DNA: TGTGCCAGCAGCCTCCATCAGCCCCCGGGAGTGGACAATGAGCAGTTCTTC.